The clone carrying this TCR beta chain was seen only once. These data come from a study of OX40 agonist ivuxolimab in advanced cancers. Study overall: Patients were about 83% male with ages roughly 23 to 90, mean 60.

Method: immunoSEQ multiplex PCR; TCRdb's copy keeps in-frame clones and lacks some. Among more than 80,000 clones listed, around 94% were seen once. Trimming took off 2 bases at V and 6 bases at J, with 11 bases between the two ends. The germline V gene encodes CDR1 SGHRS and CDR2 YFSETQ. The CDR3 spans 14 residues. The TCR originated in an adult with an advanced solid tumor such as melanoma, head and neck, liver or kidney cancer. The chain links TRBV5-1 to TRBJ2-2; D is unclear. The source material was CD4+ or CD8+ T cells sorted from blood, sampled in a trial of the OX40 agonist ivuxolimab. The CDR3 DNA follows: TGCGCCAGCAGCTTACAGCCAGTCCCCGGGGAGCTGTTTTTT. Translated, it gives CASSLQPVPGELFF.